This T cell receptor beta chain was sequenced in a study of cytotoxic CD8 clonotypes in ibrutinib-treated CLL (dated by TCRdb to the early 2020s). For the study in its entirety: The cohort was composed of 10 to 11 relapsed/refractory and around 15 treatment-naive patients; IGHV unmutated status was identified in some 17 patients. Patients were still on ibrutinib when every remission and progressive disease sample was collected. Responses were partial in roughly 24 patients and complete in 2; after median about 70 months follow-up, about 14 stayed in remission and roughly twelve progressed. Cryopreserved peripheral blood mononuclear cells were obtained prior to treatment, at the time of response, and at either disease progression or sustained remission. Samples at response were collected after a median of around twelve months of treatment, with a range of 6 to 36 months. Longitudinal samples were available for about 30% of the roughly 86 trial participants. On average, each sample had 255,043 productive templates and 100,000 or so productive rearrangements. The full study reports these points: Sampling times were not matched between patients in sustained remission and patients whose disease was progressing, and lymph node repertoires were not examined. Public clonotypes were rare and either contracted or stayed stable during treatment, and the rise in clonality at ibrutinib response reflected the expansion of private clonotypes. Clonality rose at ibrutinib response, remained stable during sustained remission, and dropped back toward baseline at progression. Baseline clonality exceeded that of age-matched healthy donors and correlated strongly with circulating CD8+ T-cell counts.

A MiSeq instrument was used for deep resolution sequencing, which targeted depths ranging from 1 in 1 million up to 1 in 200,000 T cells, with coverage averaging 10x for each clonotype. The immunoSEQ hsTCRB Kit was used to generate TCR beta libraries. From the authors' description of their analysis: ImmunoSEQ Data Assistant and ImmunoSEQ Analyzer were used for data analysis, and V, D and J genes were assigned according to IMGT definitions. Clonality, which ranges from 0 to 1, was calculated by subtracting the normalized Shannon entropy of productive rearrangement frequencies from one. Only overrepresented clonotypes making up at least 0.05% of each patient's repertoire were included in the public clonotype analysis. Repertoires from some twelve age-matched healthy donors in immuneACCESS were used as clonality controls. TCRdb took this table from immuneACCESS and kept in-frame rearrangements with V and J called. Such tables lack part of the clones; where checked against another copy, unresolved V genes explain under half of the gap, and the rest is unexplained. For V, J and clone size, that table is used; D and trimming come from the DNA. This sample holds some 98,000 clones; approximately 82% were observed only once. The ten most abundant clones make up 32% of the sample.

The time point label, as the study defines it: about a year on ibrutinib. For TCR beta library preparation, 1.5 to 2 micrograms of genomic DNA were extracted from the cryopreserved PBMCs. High-throughput TCR beta sequencing was performed on longitudinal blood samples from CLL patients receiving ibrutinib monotherapy. The patients took part in an open-label, single-center phase 2 trial of ibrutinib monotherapy. A note on this clone: What this receptor recognizes is not known. No much larger clone exists at a distance of one base, and base qualities are not known.

The germline V gene specifies LGHNA as CDR1 and YSLEER as CDR2. V drops 0 bases and J drops 5 bases, leaving 11 bases in between. The CDR3 sequence holds 15 residues, the cysteine and phenylalanine included. Just CDR3 DNA is preserved here, 45 bases in frame from base 1. Rearrangement joined TRBV4-3 to TRBJ2-1; the best D guess is TRBD2, with 5 bases matching. Material: PBMCs, obtained after 12 months of ibrutinib treatment. This sequence was found in a human donor with chronic lymphocytic leukemia. The CDR3 region reads CASSQERRGHNEQFF. The DNA sequence is given as TGCGCCAGCAGCCAAGAACGGCGAGGGCACAATGAGCAGTTCTTC.